The 8 T cell receptor beta chains reported below all come from one sample, sequenced in a study of blood T cell repertoires in COVID-19. Profiling relied on immunoSEQ multiplex PCR, and the TCRdb table lists in-frame clones only, not all of them. The sample has under 250,000 clones, around 81% seen once. The source material was peripheral blood. These receptors all come from a woman between 55 and 75 years old with active or convalescent COVID-19.

CDR3: CASHSGTGLSANEKLFF. In DNA, the CDR3 is TGTGCCAGCCACTCCGGGACAGGGTTATCAGCTAATGAAAAACTGTTTTTT. The genes are TRBV5-6 and TRBJ1-4; 9 bases fit TRBD1. Germline V gives CDR1 SGHDT, CDR2 YYEEEE. This CDR3 is built from 17 residues. J lost 3 bases, V lost 7 bases, and 13 bases had no gene match.

The J gene is TRBJ2-5, the V gene TRBV6-1; the match to TRBD2 covers 9 bases. CDR1 and CDR2 from the germline V gene are MNHNS and SASEGT. The CDR3 consists of 16 residues. The ends lost 3 bases at V and 5 bases at J; junction bases unmatched: 10. This chain's CDR3 is CASSDGLAQVRETQYF. The CDR3 DNA is TGTGCCAGCAGTGATGGACTAGCGCAAGTTAGGGAGACCCAGTACTTC.

The V call is TRBV7-2, the J call TRBJ1-2, with 9 bases matching TRBD1. CDR3 size: 15 residues. Unmatched junction bases numbered 8, after V lost 5 bases and J lost 4 bases. Germline V CDR1 and CDR2: SGHTA, FQGNSA. The CDR3 DNA reads TGTGCCAGCAGCCAAGAGGGACAGGGTATCTATGGCTACACCTTC. This codes for CASSQEGQGIYGYTF.

The chain is built from TRBV10-3 and TRBJ1-2; D perhaps matches TRBD1 (6 bases). V dropped 4 bases and J dropped 10 bases, with 19 bases sitting between them. The V gene's germline CDR1 is ENHRY and CDR2 SYGVKD. This CDR3 comprises 14 residues. Here the CDR3 reads CAISANSGAEDYTF. The DNA for the CDR3 is TGTGCCATCAGTGCCAATTCAGGGGCCGAAGACTACACCTTC.

The chain links TRBV20-1 to TRBJ2-1; maybe TRBD2 (6 bases). CDR1 is DFQATT and CDR2 is SNEGSKA in the germline V gene (reference sequence). This CDR3 is built from 11 residues. Trimming stripped 6 bases from V and 8 bases from J, with 11 bases between. DNA for the CDR3: TGCAGTGCAGGGCGGGATTATGAGCAGTTCTTC. The encoded protein is CSAGRDYEQFF.

V gene TRBV27 combines with J gene TRBJ2-2, with D unresolved. Looked up from germline, CDR1 is MNHEY and CDR2 is SMNVEV (reference sequence). This CDR3 is built from 13 residues. Trimming removed 5 bases at V and 5 bases at J, with 9 bases between. CDR3 region: CASSRLATGELFF. CDR3 bases: TGTGCCAGCAGTAGACTTGCTACCGGGGAGCTGTTTTTT.

The genes are TRBV6-5 and TRBJ2-7; tentative D call: TRBD1 (5 bases). CDR3 length: 14 residues. In germline, CDR1 is MNHEY, CDR2 SVGAGI. V gave up 7 bases and J gave up 4 bases, with 17 bases separating them. For the CDR3, the DNA is TGTGCCAGCAAGGGGCTCCCTACTTCATACGAGCAGTACTTC. Protein product: CASKGLPTSYEQYF.

This sequence joins TRBV19 and TRBJ1-2, with a weak D call TRBD1 (6 bases). V lost 1 base, J lost 9 bases, and 18 bases lay in between. The CDR3 contains 15 residues. CDR1 is LNHDA and CDR2 is SQIVND in the germline V gene (reference sequence). In DNA form, the CDR3 reads TGTGCCAGTAGTATAGGGTTTGGACAGCGCTGGAGCTACACCTTC. Amino acids: CASSIGFGQRWSYTF. The variable domain in full, completed from reference TRBV19 and TRBJ1-2, reads DGGITQSPKYLFRKEGQNVTLSCEQNLNHDAMYWYRQDPGQGLRLIYYSQIVNDFQKGDIAEGYSVSREKKESFPLTVTSAQKNPTAFYLCASSIGFGQRWSYTFGSGTRLTVV.